The 2 T cell receptor beta chains listed next were all sequenced from one sample in a study of Tregs in tolerant kidney transplant recipients. Profiled with immunoSEQ multiplex PCR; TCRdb holds only in-frame clones, not every one. This repertoire includes tens of thousands of clones. Specimen: CD4+ T cells from blood, collected before the transplant. The receptors were sampled from a human donor who received a combined kidney and bone marrow transplant.

Notes on this clone: Relative to the germline gene, one junction end is altered; a read error may explain this. Read coverage stops 3 residues before the CDR3 terminus; the germline J gene supplies the remainder. This rearrangement joins TRBV4-2 to TRBJ2-5; 9 bases line up with TRBD1. This CDR3 comprises 18 residues. Germline CDR1 and CDR2: LGHNA and YNFKEQ. The CDR3 loop is CASSQDARTGELQETQYF. CDR3 DNA (partial): TGCGCCAGCAGCCAAGATGCCCGGACAGGGGAGCTCCAAGAGACC.

As for this clone: With the read ending 3 residues before the CDR3 end, the germline J gene is used to fill in that end. J is TRBJ1-5 and V is TRBV5-1, with 7 bases lining up with TRBD1. The trim removed 4 bases at V and 3 bases at J, leaving 4 bases unmatched. The CDR3 has 14 amino acids. The V gene's germline CDR1 is SGHRS and CDR2 YFSETQ. The sequenced CDR3 bases are TGCGCCAGCAGCACCGGACAGGCCAATCAGCCC. As protein: CASSTGQANQP. The whole CDR3 sequence is CASSTGQANQPQHF.